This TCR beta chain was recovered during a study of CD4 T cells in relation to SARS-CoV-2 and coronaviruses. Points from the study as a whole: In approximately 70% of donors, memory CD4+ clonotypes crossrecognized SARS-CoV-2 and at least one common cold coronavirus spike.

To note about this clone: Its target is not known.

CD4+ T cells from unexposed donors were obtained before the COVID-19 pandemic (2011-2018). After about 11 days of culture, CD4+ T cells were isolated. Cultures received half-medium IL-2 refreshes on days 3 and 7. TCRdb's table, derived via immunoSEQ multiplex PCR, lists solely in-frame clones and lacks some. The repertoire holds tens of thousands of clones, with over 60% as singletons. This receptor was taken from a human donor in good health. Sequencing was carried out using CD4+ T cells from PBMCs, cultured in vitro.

CDR3 coding DNA: TGCAGCGTTACAGGGGAGAGGACTGAAGCTTTCTTT. This sequence encodes CSVTGERTEAFF. This chain links TRBV29-1 with TRBJ1-1, with 7 nucleotides matching TRBD1. The CDR3 length is 12 residues. Looked up from germline, CDR1 is SQVTM and CDR2 is ANQGSEA. J was trimmed by 5 bases and V by 5 bases; bases with no gene match: 5.